This T cell receptor beta chain was found in a study of blood T cell repertoires in COVID-19. Profiling relied on immunoSEQ multiplex PCR, and the TCRdb table lists in-frame clones only, not all of them. The data show some 200,000 clones, with 83% seen just once and about 4.6% held by the top ten. Everyone who took part was 18 to 89 years old, and they came from 20 to 25 US areas. Exposed volunteers were people who met a COVID-19 case within 2 weeks before study entry. Germline CDR1 and CDR2: SGHAT and FQNNGV. This CDR3 is 18 amino acids long. The ends were cut back, 6 bases at V and 0 bases at J, with 21 bases in the middle.

This sequence was found in a woman aged 45-59 years who had been exposed to COVID-19. J is TRBJ2-1 and V is TRBV11-2; D is undetermined. The specimen was PBMCs or T cells enriched from blood (not recorded which). CDR3 sequence (DNA): TGTGCCAGCAGTCTTGATACGACTCGTAGAGGCTCCTACAATGAGCAGTTCTTC. Protein sequence: CASSLDTTRRGSYNEQFF. The whole variable domain, remainder taken from reference TRBV11-2 and TRBJ2-1, is EAGVAQSPRYKIIEKRQSVAFWCNPISGHATLYWYQQILGQGPKLLIQFQNNGVVDDSQLPKDRFSAERLKGVDSTLKIQPAKLEDSAVYLCASSLDTTRRGSYNEQFFGPGTRLTVL.